This record covers a single TCR beta chain. This specimen comes from a study of blood T cell repertoires in COVID-19. Study summary: The United States, Italy and Spain supplied acute and convalescent COVID-19 samples. In each case, the material was cDNA or gDNA derived from T cells, B-cell-depleted T cells, or PBMCs.

Per germline, CDR1 SGHTA and CDR2 FQGNSA. This CDR3 has 16 residues. Trimming at V came to 5 bases and at J to 1 base, leaving 8 bases not matched to a gene. As processed by the authors: Reference gene primer amplification yielded estimated nucleated cell counts. TCRdb's table, derived via immunoSEQ multiplex PCR, lists solely in-frame clones and lacks some. For V, J and clone size, that table is used; D and trimming come from the DNA. In the table there are over 75,000 clones, roughly 90% of which are singletons. This clonotype originated in a human donor with active COVID-19. The donor label of this sample is uncertain. The material sequenced was peripheral blood. The V gene is TRBV7-2, the J gene TRBJ2-3, with 8 positions matching TRBD2. The CDR3 coding sequence is TGTGCCAGCAGCGTGACCGGGACTAGGGGCACAGATACGCAGTATTTT. Translating it yields CASSVTGTRGTDTQYF.